This T cell receptor beta chain was retrieved from a study of T cells after yellow fever vaccination (dated 2019 in TCRdb). Study-level background: The SMART-Seq v4 Ultra Low Input RNA kit was used to prepare libraries from fractions with low cell numbers. To track T-cell clones before and after primary and booster YFV17D yellow fever vaccination, bulk TCR alpha and beta repertoires were sequenced longitudinally. Two healthy male donors, one aged 18 to 30 and one aged 30 to 39 years, made up the cohort. Blood was collected at multiple timepoints before and after primary and secondary immunization, and bulk PBMC replicates and cell subsets were isolated. Results the study describes overall, beyond this receptor: Compared with the primary T-cell response, the secondary T-cell response was faster but weaker, reaching its peak on day 5 rather than on day 15. Only a couple of donors were included in the study, so the extent to which the findings can be generalized is limited. A small share of clonotypes was detected in both CD4 and CD8 compartments, with the overlap likely arising from convergent recombination. Most clones expanded after primary vaccination were re-detected after the booster (about 96% of CD4 and approximately 85% of CD8), suggesting broad memory maintenance. Computational filtering was needed because FACS-sorted repertoires could contain abundant contaminating clonotypes from the bulk population.

In its sample, this clonotype was seen a few times. Which antigen it targets is not known. Base qualities are not provided; no much larger clone lies one nucleotide away. What this sample's treatment or condition label stands for: live attenuated yellow fever vaccine strain. PBMCs were isolated from peripheral blood using a standard Ficoll-Paque protocol. Dynabeads CD4 and CD8 positive selection kits were used to isolate CD4 and CD8 T-cell fractions. TriZol was used to extract RNA from bulk PBMCs, CD4 and CD8 fractions, and dextramer-positive and dextramer-negative fractions. As encoded in the germline V gene (reference sequence), CDR1 is MNHEY while CDR2 is SMNVEV. The CDR3, cysteine through phenylalanine, is 13 amino acids long. The only DNA kept is the CDR3, 39 bases in frame from the first base. The V and J ends are trimmed by 4 bases and 9 bases, leaving 13 bases between them. Sequencing relied on an Illumina NovaSeq 6000. TCR cDNA was synthesized by 5'RACE template switching, through which a universal primer site and unique molecular identifiers were introduced. Priming for cDNA synthesis came from both the TCR alpha and TCR beta constant segments. Two PCR steps were used to amplify libraries, with sample barcodes and sequencing adapters being added in the second step. Sequencing of the libraries was done on either Illumina HiSeq 2500 (2x100 bp) or NovaSeq (2x150 bp). The authors processed their data as follows. MIGEC handled demultiplexing of reads and collapsing into UMI consensus sequences, while MiXCR performed V(D)J alignment. Vaccine-responding clonotypes were identified with edgeR using replicate PBMC samples, with FDR below 0.01 and a log2 fold change above 5 up to day 15 being required. CD4 or CD8 identity was assigned to each bulk clonotype according to whether the clonotype was present at higher abundance in the sequenced CD4 repertoire or the sequenced CD8 repertoire. Clones were called with MiXCR by TCRdb after fastp trimmed the public reads at Q25, and only in-frame beta chains were retained. Each record represents a unique CDR3 protein, reported with the most common genes and DNA among its rows. These V and J calls derive from TCRdb rather than the authors' analysis. For this sample there are nearly 300,000 distinct CDR3 sequences; around 8.6% appear just once. Around 3.3% of the sample is held by the ten biggest clonotypes.

This chain is built from TRBV27 and TRBJ1-5; too little of a D gene remains to name it. The sequenced sample was CD4+ T cells sorted from PBMCs, obtained 5 days after the yellow fever booster vaccination. The TCR comes from a man aged 18 to 35 who received the YFV17D yellow fever vaccine. For the CDR3, the sequence is CASSSAELGPQHF. DNA sequence: TGTGCCAGCAGTTCCGCCGAGCTGGGGCCCCAGCATTTT.